Following are 17 T cell receptor beta chains from one sample sequenced in a study of early T cells in non-severe SARS-CoV-2 infection. MiXCR, applied by TCRdb to the 5' RACE reads, yields one record per CDR3 protein. The table shows under 140,000 distinct CDR3 sequences, with around 13% occurring only once. The specimen comprised whole blood, sampled at baseline. The receptors shown here come from an adult who was a healthcare worker with PCR-confirmed SARS-CoV-2 infection or an uninfected control (not recorded which).

Only a few counts were recorded for this clonotype. V is TRBV28 and J is TRBJ1-4; no definite D call. Germline V lookup: CDR1 MDHEN, CDR2 SYDVKM. Deletions cut 1 base from V and 8 bases from J, with 11 bases between. CDR3 size: 14 residues. Written as DNA, the CDR3 is TGTGCCAGCAGTTTATTGGGTGGCGGAGAAAAACTGTTTTTT. Translation: CASSLLGGGEKLFF.

The J gene is TRBJ1-6, the V gene TRBV20-1, with TRBD1 matching 9 bases. V trimming: 5 bases; J trimming: 7 bases; junction bases outside the gene matches: 6. Germline values: CDR1 DFQATT, CDR2 SNEGSKA (reference sequence). This CDR3 spans 14 amino acids. DNA for the CDR3: TGCAGTGCTGTACCGGGACAGGGAAATTCACCCCTCCACTTT. Translating it yields CSAVPGQGNSPLHF.

The sample holds many counts of this clonotype. This chain joins TRBV7-9 and TRBJ2-5; 9 positions match TRBD1. This CDR3 is built from 12 residues. V lost 8 bases to trimming and J lost 3 bases; unmatched junction nucleotides: 1. Germline CDR1 SEHNR, CDR2 FQNEAQ (reference sequence). CDR3 region: CASRTGEETQYF. As DNA, the CDR3 is TGTGCCAGCCGGACAGGGGAAGAGACCCAGTACTTC. Full variable domain (missing parts from reference TRBV7-9 and TRBJ2-5): DTGVSQNPRHKITKRGQNVTFRCDPISEHNRLYWYRQTLGQGPEFLTYFQNEAQLEKSRLLSDRFSAERPKGSFSTLEIQRTEQGDSAMYLCASRTGEETQYFGPGTRLLVL.

This rearrangement joins TRBV6-1 to TRBJ2-1, with 10 bases aligning to TRBD2. The CDR3 sequence is 15 residues long. V was pared by 4 bases and J by 6 bases, with 6 bases of the junction left unmatched. CDR1 and CDR2 from the germline V gene are MNHNS and SASEGT. The CDR3 nucleotides read TGTGCCAGCAGTGCTACTAGCGGGATGACCAATGAGCAGTTCTTC. Translation gives CASSATSGMTNEQFF.

This clonotype was found a few times. The V and J genes are TRBV4-2 and TRBJ2-3; 8 nucleotides align to TRBD2. This CDR3 contains 16 residues. V was clipped by 4 bases and J by 0 bases; unmatched bases: 6. Germline values: CDR1 LGHNA, CDR2 YNFKEQ. CDR3 region: CASSPEAGVSTDTQYF. DNA for the CDR3: TGTGCCAGCAGCCCAGAAGCGGGGGTTAGCACAGATACGCAGTATTTT.

The V and J genes are TRBV5-1 and TRBJ1-5; D not resolved. Germline values: CDR1 SGHRS, CDR2 YFSETQ. This CDR3 contains 16 residues. Trimming stripped 0 bases from V and 3 bases from J, with 13 bases between. As DNA, the CDR3 is TGCGCCAGCAGCTTGGGGGCAGCCTCATCCAATCAGCCCCAGCATTTT. It translates to CASSLGAASSNQPQHF. The full variable domain, completed using reference TRBV5-1 and TRBJ1-5, is KAGVTQTPRYLIKTRGQQVTLSCSPISGHRSVSWYQQTPGQGLQFLFEYFSETQRNKGNFPGRFSGRQFSNSRSEMNVSTLELGDSALYLCASSLGAASSNQPQHFGDGTRLSIL.

This clonotype has more than one count but fewer than ten. The V call is TRBV12-3 or TRBV12-4, the J call TRBJ1-2; TRBD1 matches at 9 bases. The ends lost 6 bases at V and 6 bases at J; junction bases unmatched: 5. This CDR3 is 13 amino acids long. In DNA, the CDR3 is TGTGCCAGCAGCTGGACAGGGGCCAATGGCTACACCTTC. Its protein is CASSWTGANGYTF.

The V and J genes are TRBV4-1 and TRBJ2-7; D is ambiguous. CDR1 and CDR2 from the germline V gene are MGHRA and YSYEKL. V was cut by 0 bases and J by 0 bases, with 9 bases left in between. This CDR3 is built from 15 residues. CDR3 bases: TGCGCCAGCAGCCAAGAAAGGTACAGCTCCTACGAGCAGTACTTC. Translating it yields CASSQERYSSYEQYF.

The sample holds many counts of this clonotype. CDR3 in amino acids: CVSQGTEAFF. CDR3 sequence (DNA): TGTGTCTCACAGGGGACTGAAGCTTTCTTT. This chain uses TRBV5-4 with TRBJ1-1, with 7 bases lining up with TRBD1. This CDR3 is built from 10 residues. Germline CDR1 and CDR2: SGHNT and YYREEE (reference sequence).

Ten or more counts support this clonotype. The chain uses TRBV5-5 and TRBJ1-3; D not resolved. Per the germline V gene, CDR1 is SGHKS and CDR2 is YYEKEE (reference sequence). This CDR3 has 14 amino acids. The V end was cut by 4 bases, the J end by 0 bases, with 8 bases between. CDR3 region: CASSPTLSGNTIYF. CDR3 coding DNA: TGTGCCAGCAGCCCGACCCTCTCTGGAAACACCATATATTTT. The variable domain in full, completed from reference TRBV5-5 and TRBJ1-3, reads DAGVTQSPTHLIKTRGQQVTLRCSPISGHKSVSWYQQVLGQGPQFIFQYYEKEERGRGNFPDRFSARQFPNYSSELNVNALLLGDSALYLCASSPTLSGNTIYFGEGSWLTVV.

The J gene is TRBJ1-1, the V gene TRBV6-6; D might be TRBD1 (6 bases). Per germline, CDR1 MNHNY and CDR2 SVGAGI (reference sequence). V was clipped by 5 bases and J by 3 bases, with 13 bases between them. This CDR3 spans 14 amino acids. The CDR3 region is CASSLQGSYTEAFF. The CDR3 DNA follows: TGTGCCAGCAGTCTTCAGGGGTCCTACACTGAAGCTTTCTTT.

The table lists this clonotype with many counts. V and J are TRBV7-2 and TRBJ2-1, with D perhaps being TRBD1 or TRBD2 (7 bases each). The germline V gene has CDR1 SGHTA and CDR2 FQGNSA. The CDR3 is made up of 16 amino acids. Between the trimmed V and J ends, which lost 1 base and 10 bases, there was a span of 20 bases. The CDR3 nucleotides are TGTGCCAGCAGCTTAGATCGTGGGAGGGGGCGTACGGAGCAGTTCTTC. Translating gives CASSLDRGRGRTEQFF.

This clonotype was observed a handful of times. J is TRBJ2-7 and V is TRBV5-1, with D possibly matching TRBD2 (6 bases). The CDR3 covers 16 residues. The germline V and J ends were trimmed by 2 bases and 1 base, with 16 bases remaining between them. Germline CDR1 reads SGHRS; CDR2 reads YFSETQ. The CDR3 DNA reads TGCGCCAGCAGCTTCACGGCGGGACCTGAATCCTACGAGCAGTACTTC. Translated, it gives CASSFTAGPESYEQYF.

The V and J genes are TRBV7-2 and TRBJ2-3; 8 bases fit TRBD2. The germline V gene encodes CDR1 SGHTA and CDR2 FQGNSA. CDR3 size: 15 residues. V lost 3 bases and J lost 4; bases outside the gene matches: 6. Written as DNA, the CDR3 is TGTGCCAGCAGCTTCGACGGGGGGGCCGCAGATACGCAGTATTTT. As protein: CASSFDGGAADTQYF.

This clonotype was found many times. J is TRBJ2-3 and V is TRBV12-3 or TRBV12-4; D uncertain. The CDR3 is 14 amino acids. Between the trimmed V and J ends, which lost 10 bases and 0 bases, there was a span of 14 bases. CDR3 residues: CATQTGLSTDTQYF. CDR3 DNA: TGTGCCACCCAGACTGGATTAAGCACAGATACGCAGTATTTT.

The chain links TRBV2 to TRBJ1-1; no definite D call. This CDR3 comprises 13 residues. Trimming cost V 4 bases and J 5 bases, with 11 bases left between them. Germline lookup yields CDR1 SNHLY and CDR2 FYNNEI. The CDR3 here is CASSGPWGTEAFF. The CDR3 DNA reads as TGTGCCAGCAGTGGTCCTTGGGGTACTGAAGCTTTCTTT.

As to this clonotype: A single base separates this from a much larger clone, so it may be a read error. The rearrangement uses TRBV11-2 and TRBJ2-2, with no clear D. Germline V lookup: CDR1 SGHAT, CDR2 FQNNGV. The CDR3 consists of 11 residues. V was clipped by 4 bases and J by 3 bases, with 0 bases between them. Written as DNA, the CDR3 is TGTGCCAGCAGCTACACCGGGGAGCTGTTTTTT. This gives the protein CASSYTGELFF.